These 8 T cell receptor beta chains came from one sample sequenced in a study of T cell changes during pregnancy in multiple sclerosis. The method was immunoSEQ multiplex PCR; TCRdb's version includes in-frame clones alone and lacks a portion of them. The sample contains 70,000 to 100,000 clones, approximately 94% of which appear only once. Sequenced material: peripheral blood, taken in the third trimester of pregnancy. The origin of the receptors is a female donor with multiple sclerosis, enrolled in a pregnancy study.

This clone was picked up one time. Written as DNA, the CDR3 is TGTGCCAGCAGCACCTTCGCAGGGGCAGATGAGCAGTTCTTC. Encoded protein: CASSTFAGADEQFF. This chain links TRBV6-4 with TRBJ2-1, with D tentatively TRBD1 (6 bases). V was cut by 6 bases and J by 8 bases, with 17 bases left in between. Germline CDR1 is MRHNA and CDR2 is SNTAGT. The CDR3 is made up of 14 amino acids.

The chain recombines TRBV7-2 with TRBJ1-5; D uncertain. The CDR3 runs 13 residues. CDR1 and CDR2 from the germline V gene are SGHTA and FQGNSA. V lost 1 base and J lost 9, with 10 bases in between. The CDR3 reads CASSLEGGRPQHF. DNA of the CDR3: TGTGCCAGCAGCTTAGAGGGCGGGAGGCCCCAGCATTTT.

The rearrangement uses TRBV28 and TRBJ1-5; D possibly corresponds to TRBD1 (5 bases). Looked up from germline, CDR1 is MDHEN and CDR2 is SYDVKM. V was pared by 6 bases and J by 5 bases, with 14 bases between. The CDR3 covers 14 residues. CDR3 bases: TGTGCCAGCAGGTCGACAGATTTCTATCAGCCCCAGCATTTT. Its translation is CASRSTDFYQPQHF.

The rearrangement joins TRBV28 to TRBJ1-1; D is possibly TRBD1 (6 bases). V was trimmed by 1 base and J by 10 bases, leaving 10 bases between them. The CDR3 covers 12 residues. Germline CDR1 MDHEN, CDR2 SYDVKM. This CDR3 reads CASSLYRDPAFF. The CDR3 DNA follows: TGTGCCAGCAGTTTATACAGGGATCCAGCTTTCTTT.

V and J are TRBV19 and TRBJ2-7, with D perhaps TRBD1 (6 bases). CDR1 is LNHDA, CDR2 SQIVND, per germline (reference sequence). Trimming took 10 bases from V and 1 from J, leaving 11 bases between them. The length of the CDR3 is 12 residues. CDR3 sequence: CATRDISYEQYF. The DNA for the CDR3 is TGTGCCACTCGGGACATTTCCTACGAGCAGTACTTC.

The genes are TRBV15 and TRBJ2-5; TRBD2 aligns across 7 bases. After removal of 0 bases from V and 2 bases from J, the junction contained 9 bases not matched to a gene. CDR1 and CDR2 from the germline V gene are LNHNV and YYDKDF (reference sequence). There are 17 residues in the CDR3. The CDR3, as DNA: TGTGCCACCAGCAGAGAGGAGCCTAGCGGAGGACAAGAGACCCAGTACTTC. This sequence encodes CATSREEPSGGQETQYF.

The J gene is TRBJ1-1, the V gene TRBV28; 7 bases agree with TRBD1. The trim removed 5 bases at V and 3 bases at J, leaving 6 bases unmatched. Germline CDR1 reads MDHEN; CDR2 reads SYDVKM. The CDR3 totals 14 residues. CDR3 DNA sequence: TGTGCCAGCAGTATTGACAGGGCGGACACTGAAGCTTTCTTT. Translating gives CASSIDRADTEAFF.

This rearrangement joins TRBV5-1 to TRBJ2-7, with 16 nucleotides matching TRBD2. The V gene's germline CDR1 is SGHRS and CDR2 YFSETQ. The CDR3 length is 15 residues. Germline trimming cut 4 bases from V and 5 bases from J; bases unmatched to any gene: 3. The CDR3: CASSPGLAGGHEQYF. The CDR3 DNA sequence: TGCGCCAGCAGCCCGGGACTAGCGGGAGGGCACGAGCAGTACTTC.